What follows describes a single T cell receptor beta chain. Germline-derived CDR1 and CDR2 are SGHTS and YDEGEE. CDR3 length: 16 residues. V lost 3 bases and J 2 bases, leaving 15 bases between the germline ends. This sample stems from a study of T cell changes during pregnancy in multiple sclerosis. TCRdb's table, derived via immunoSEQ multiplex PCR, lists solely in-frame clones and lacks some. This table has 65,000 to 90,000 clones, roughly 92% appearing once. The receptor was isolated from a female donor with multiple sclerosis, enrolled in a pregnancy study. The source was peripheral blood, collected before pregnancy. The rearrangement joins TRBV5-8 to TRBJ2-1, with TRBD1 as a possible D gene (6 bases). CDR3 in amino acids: CASSSGQLETYNEQFF. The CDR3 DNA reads TGTGCCAGCAGCTCAGGACAGCTAGAAACCTACAATGAGCAGTTCTTC.